This T cell receptor beta chain was sequenced for a study of PD-1 blockade in classical Hodgkin lymphoma (dated by TCRdb to 2019 to 2021). Background on the whole study: The study used CyTOF and TCR beta sequencing to define a peripheral blood immune signature of response to PD-1 blockade in classical Hodgkin lymphoma. Results and caveats for the whole study, not just this receptor: Baseline TCR diversity was reported as lower in newly diagnosed patients than in healthy donors, and lower still in relapsed/refractory patients. Only a single clinical trial cohort was studied, and what caused the repertoire differences, possibly disease activity or prior therapy, remained undefined.

The V end gives up 3 bases and the J end 8 bases, leaving 14 bases in the junction not matched to a gene. The germline V gene specifies SGDLS as CDR1 and YYNGEE as CDR2. The CDR3 covers 16 residues, taking in both the cysteine and the phenylalanine. CDR3 DNA only is kept here, 48 bases in frame from base 1. According to the study, the label for this sample's time point signals: newly diagnosed, previously untreated cHL patient sample. To serve as a comparison group for the relapsed/refractory trial patients, PBMCs were sequenced from patients with newly diagnosed, previously untreated classical Hodgkin lymphoma. Peripheral blood was collected in 8 mL Vacutainer Cell Preparation Tubes, from which PBMCs were isolated by centrifugation and then cryopreserved. The Qiagen DNeasy kit was used to extract genomic DNA from unsorted PBMCs and from the negatively selected CD4+ and CD8+ fractions. TCR beta CDR3 regions were subjected to amplification by immunoSEQ multiplex PCR with primers that anneal to V and J segments. Amplification bias was minimized using a synthetic immune receptor repertoire, and residual bias was removed computationally after sequencing. Under the source paper's analysis protocol: Repertoire diversity was quantified as the Shannon entropy index using custom Python scripts. Unsorted, CD4+ and CD8+ repertoires were examined separately, except in combined analyses, for which CD4+ and CD8+ sequences were merged in silico. The table comes from immuneACCESS by way of TCRdb, which keeps in-frame sequences with V and J called. Part of the clones is missing from these tables; in studies checked, under half for an unresolved V gene and the rest for unknown reasons. The D gene and trimming were derived from the DNA, and the V and J assignments and clone size from that table. This sample gives roughly 17,000 clones in total; roughly nine tenths of them show up just once. Less than 4% of the sample goes to the ten largest clones.

Of note for this clone: The antigen it recognizes is unknown. It has no much larger one-base neighbor in the sample; base qualities were not kept.

The sequence is built from TRBV9 and TRBJ2-1; TRBD2 fits 7 bases in the junction. The source of this sequence is a human donor with classical Hodgkin lymphoma. The sequenced material came from peripheral blood mononuclear cells (PBMCs). This receptor has the CDR3 CASSALSAGDSHEQFF. The DNA sequence is as follows: TGTGCCAGCAGCGCCCTCTCGGCGGGAGATTCGCATGAGCAGTTCTTC.